This paragraph reports one T cell receptor (beta chain). Antigen unknown. The authors made the TRB cDNA libraries by 5' RACE using UMI labels. Using the 5' RACE reads, TCRdb records one entry per CDR3 protein without DNA. The table lists over 95,000 distinct CDR3 sequences, with around 0.38% in the top ten. This sample is drawn from a study of CXCR3-negative and CXCR3-positive naive CD8 T cells. At the level of the study: Per-library TRB read counts averaged about 1.5 +/- 0.3 million, adding up to about 150 million in total.

Points from the study as a whole: Comparison of naive CXCR3-negative and CXCR3-positive cells revealed similar TRBV-TRBJ usage, while memory cells differed. Greater hydrophobicity was found in TRB CDR3s of CXCR3-positive naive cells than of CXCR3-negative naive cells.

Germline V gives CDR1 SNHLY, CDR2 FYNNEI. The CDR3 is 15 amino acids. Sequencing input: naive CXCR3+ CD8+ T cells from blood. Subset here: CD45RO-CCR7+CD27+CD95- naive CD8+ T cells expressing CXCR3 (TNR3+). The clonotype originates from a human donor in good health. Some clones in this sample may be carry-over from other donors' samples. The chain carries TRBV2 and TRBJ1-5; TCRdb outputs TRBD1, but without DNA this stays unchecked. CDR3 amino acids: CASRSATGLDQPQHF. Full variable domain (outside the CDR3, taken from reference TRBV2 and TRBJ1-5): EPEVTQTPSHQVTQMGQEVILRCVPISNHLYFYWYRQILGQKVEFLVSFYNNEISEKSEIFDDQFSVERPDGSNFTLKIRSTKLEDSAMYFCASRSATGLDQPQHFGDGTRLSIL.